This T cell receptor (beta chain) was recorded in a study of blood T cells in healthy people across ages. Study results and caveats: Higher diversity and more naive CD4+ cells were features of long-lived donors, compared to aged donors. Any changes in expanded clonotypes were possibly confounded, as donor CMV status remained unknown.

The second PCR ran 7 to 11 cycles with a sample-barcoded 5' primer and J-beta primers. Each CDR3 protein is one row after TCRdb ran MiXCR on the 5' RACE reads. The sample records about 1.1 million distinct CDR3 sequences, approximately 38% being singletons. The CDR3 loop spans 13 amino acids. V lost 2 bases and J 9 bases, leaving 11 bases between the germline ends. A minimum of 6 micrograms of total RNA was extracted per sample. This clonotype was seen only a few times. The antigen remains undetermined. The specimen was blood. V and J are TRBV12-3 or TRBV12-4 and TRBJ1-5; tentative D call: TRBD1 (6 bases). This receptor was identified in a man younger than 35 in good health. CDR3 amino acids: CASSLTGKGPQHF. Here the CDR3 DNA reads TGTGCCAGCAGTTTAACAGGGAAGGGGCCCCAGCATTTT.